Presented here are 10 T cell receptor beta chains from one specimen sequenced in a study of T cells after yellow fever vaccination. TCRdb re-called the 5' RACE reads with MiXCR, one entry per CDR3 protein. The sample records hundreds of thousands of distinct CDR3 sequences, 9% to 15% being singletons. Sequencing used PBMCs, obtained on the day of the yellow fever booster vaccination. The receptor source for this set is a man aged 25-45 years who received the YFV17D yellow fever vaccine.

Many counts were recorded for this clonotype. This rearrangement joins TRBV12-3 or TRBV12-4 to TRBJ2-7; D may match TRBD1 or TRBD2 (5 bases each). The CDR3 sequence is 15 residues long. V was clipped by 1 base and J by 2 bases, with 12 bases between them. CDR3 DNA: TGTGCCAGCAGTTTAGGCAGGGACCCAGCCTACGAGCAGTACTTC. It encodes CASSLGRDPAYEQYF.

The sample holds many counts of this clonotype. The chain combines TRBV18 with TRBJ2-5; a weak D match, TRBD1 (6 bases). Germline CDR1 is KGHSH and CDR2 is LQKENI. This CDR3 region has 13 residues. The V gene lost 8 bases and the J gene lost 4 bases, with 14 bases spanning the gap. CDR3 DNA sequence: TGTGCCAGCAGTCCAGGACAGAGAGAGACCCAGTACTTC. Encoded protein: CASSPGQRETQYF.

In its sample, this clonotype was seen many times. CDR3 DNA sequence: TGTGCCAGCAGTCAAACTCATTCCACCGGGGAGCTGTTTTTT. Its protein is CASSQTHSTGELFF. The chain recombines TRBV6-1 with TRBJ2-2, with D unclear. Germline CDR1 reads MNHNS; CDR2 reads SASEGT. Between the trimmed V and J ends, which lost 5 bases and 4 bases, there was a span of 11 bases. The CDR3 extends over 14 amino acids.

This clonotype came up many times. The chain couples TRBV18 to TRBJ2-1; D is undetermined. Deletions cut 4 bases from V and 10 bases from J, with 14 bases between. CDR1 and CDR2 from the germline V gene are KGHSH and LQKENI. This CDR3 spans 13 amino acids. Written as DNA, the CDR3 is TGTGCCAGCTCACTTGATGGCTTGGGGGAGCAGTTCTTC. This sequence encodes CASSLDGLGEQFF. Variable domain in full (rest from reference TRBV18 and TRBJ2-1): NAGVMQNPRHLVRRRGQEARLRCSPMKGHSHVYWYRQLPEEGLKFMVYLQKENIIDESGMPKERFSAEFPKEGPSILRIQQVVRGDSAAYFCASSLDGLGEQFFGPGTRLTVL.

This clonotype was found a few times. The rearrangement links TRBV6-1 to TRBJ2-3; possibly TRBD2 for D (6 bases). CDR3 length: 19 residues. V lost 8 bases, J lost 0 bases, and 27 bases lay in between. Germline CDR1 is MNHNS and CDR2 is SASEGT. The CDR3 here is CASAKEQNRLGASTDTQYF. The DNA of the CDR3 is TGTGCCAGCGCTAAAGAACAGAATAGACTAGGGGCTAGCACAGATACGCAGTATTTT.

The chain has TRBV5-1 and TRBJ2-5, with D unresolved. This CDR3 contains 14 residues. V dropped 2 bases and J dropped 2 bases, with 10 bases sitting between them. CDR1 SGHRS and CDR2 YFSETQ come from the germline V gene. CDR3 coding DNA: TGCGCCAGCAGCTTTGCACTATCACAAGAGACCCAGTACTTC. This sequence encodes CASSFALSQETQYF.

This clonotype was observed at least ten times. The chain has TRBV7-2 and TRBJ2-2; 8 nucleotides line up with TRBD1. There are 15 residues in the CDR3. Germline V gives CDR1 SGHTA, CDR2 FQGNSA. The trim removed 5 bases at V and 5 bases at J, leaving 7 bases unmatched. This CDR3 reads CASSLGQGRTGELFF. The CDR3 DNA is TGTGCCAGCAGCCTCGGACAGGGTCGAACCGGGGAGCTGTTTTTT.

The table lists this clonotype with a few counts. The gene calls are TRBV24-1 and TRBJ2-1; TRBD1 matches at 8 bases. The V and J ends lost 5 bases and 1 base, in that order; junction bases with no gene match: 6. The CDR3 is made up of 16 amino acids. Germline V gives CDR1 KGHDR, CDR2 SFDVKD. For the CDR3, the DNA is TGTGCCACCAGTGGACTGACAGGGGAATCCTACAATGAGCAGTTCTTC. This translates into CATSGLTGESYNEQFF.

J is TRBJ2-2 and V is TRBV5-1, with D perhaps matching TRBD2 (5 bases). There are 16 residues in the CDR3. Trimming cost V 3 bases and J 5 bases, with 17 bases left between them. Germline CDR1 and CDR2: SGHRS and YFSETQ. CDR3 nucleotides: TGCGCCAGCAGCTCTCGGCCTAGCAGAGGGACCGGGGAGCTGTTTTTT. Translated: CASSSRPSRGTGELFF.

This CDR3 is CASGTSGTSYNEQFF. The CDR3 DNA is TGTGCCAGTGGGACTAGCGGGACATCCTACAATGAGCAGTTCTTC. This chain uses TRBV3-1 with TRBJ2-1; 13 nucleotides match TRBD2. The CDR3 is made up of 15 amino acids. Trimming cost V 9 bases and J 1 base; bases outside gene matches: 3. The germline gives CDR1 LGHDT, CDR2 YNNKEL (reference sequence).